The rows below give T cell receptor beta chains drawn from one sample of a study of graft-versus-host responses after intestinal transplantation. No antigen has been assigned to these receptors. TCRdb's copy holds only in-frame clones and misses some; the assay was immunoSEQ multiplex PCR. This sample carries tens of thousands of clones, approximately 90% of them seen once, and the ten largest clones take about 0.38%. Sample: unstimulated CD4+ T cells sorted from spleen or lymph node cells, taken before transplant. The receptor source for this set is a human donor who was the organ donor for an intestinal transplant. The conserved cysteine and the conserved F or W are not part of the CDR3 here.

J	V	CDR3
TRBJ1-1	TRBV7-6	ASSRDRGDTEAF
TRBJ2-4	TRBV18	ASSPRTSGKLAKNIQY
TRBJ1-2	TRBV5-1	ASSQTDPGWHGYT
TRBJ1-1	TRBV7-3	ASSLTGSTEAF
TRBJ2-4	TRBV5-1	ASSPGATTGNIQY
TRBJ1-5	TRBV6-6	ASSYSPGWEWEPQH
TRBJ1-1	TRBV28	ASSLYSRGTEAF
TRBJ1-5	TRBV25-1	ASSAGGLSNQPQH
TRBJ1-1	TRBV9	ASSVVVDRGRAF
TRBJ2-3	TRBV7-8	ASSLAWTSGGDTQY
TRBJ1-5	TRBV19	ASSTGGFQPQH
TRBJ1-1	TRBV10-1	ASSADIGNTEAF
TRBJ2-1	TRBV4-1	ASSPWPTSGGMYNEQF
TRBJ1-1	TRBV30	AWSWDRGTEAF
TRBJ1-3	TRBV30	AWSVPSWSGNTIY
TRBJ2-1	TRBV28	ASSFSGSNTVEQF
TRBJ2-1	TRBV11-2	ASSLSESVPEQF
TRBJ2-1	TRBV27	ASSPTGYDEQF
TRBJ2-7	TRBV6-6	ASRSWRGPYEQY
TRBJ1-4	TRBV9	ASSATAATNEKLF
TRBJ2-4	TRBV19	ASSIGTGVGKAKNIQY
TRBJ1-2	TRBV5-1	ASSLDGGDIYGYT
TRBJ1-2	TRBV7-9	AVAEWAGGDGYT
TRBJ1-4	TRBV5-1	ASSGLTNEKLF
TRBJ2-7	TRBV11-2	ASSLVRGREQY
TRBJ2-7	TRBV28	ASRPSGTYEQY
TRBJ1-5	TRBV10-1	ASSHGDRGGHQPQH
TRBJ2-2	TRBV7-9	ASSADRGPFDTGELF
TRBJ2-7	TRBV5-1	ASSLAGGRRAYEQY
TRBJ2-2	TRBV5-1	ASSAGQGAGTGELF
TRBJ2-2	TRBV15	ATSVGLRNTGELF
TRBJ2-3	TRBV2	ASSRTRGADTQY
TRBJ1-5	TRBV25-1	ASSEGQYSNQPQH
TRBJ2-1	TRBV19	ASSILRLAGASSEQF
TRBJ2-7	TRBV5-5	ASSKRPGQGRDEQY